The present TCR beta chain was sequenced within a study of technical replicates of blood from a few donors. The table came from immunoSEQ multiplex PCR; TCRdb's copy has only in-frame clones and leaves some out. Among about 82,000 clones listed, about 90% were seen once. This CDR3 comprises 17 residues. V trimming: 5 bases; J trimming: 2 bases; junction bases outside the gene matches: 14. The V gene's germline CDR1 is SQVTM and CDR2 ANQGSEA. The sample comprised T cells isolated from PBMCs. The origin of this receptor is a human donor in good health. J is TRBJ1-2 and V is TRBV29-1; 10 bases line up with TRBD1. The CDR3 here is CSVPRGTGAQGNYGYTF. The CDR3 nucleotides are TGCAGCGTTCCCCGGGGGACAGGGGCGCAGGGGAACTATGGCTACACCTTC.